Below, 7 T cell receptor beta chains from the same sample are listed, as sequenced in a study. TCRdb re-called the RT-PCR reads through MiXCR, storing one row per CDR3 protein. Altogether about 680,000 distinct CDR3 sequences are present, 11% to 15% being singletons, with the ten largest covering 3% to 4.5%. Sequenced input: memory CD4+ T cells from blood. These receptors came from a female donor in good health, serving as a healthy control.

This clonotype was seen a few times. As DNA, the CDR3 is TGCAGCGCCACGGACTATCGTACTCTCGAGCAGTACTTC. Translation: CSATDYRTLEQYF. The genes are TRBV29-1 and TRBJ2-7; a possible D gene is TRBD2 (6 bases). CDR1 SQVTM and CDR2 ANQGSEA come from the germline V gene. Between the trimmed V and J ends, which lost 7 bases and 6 bases, there was a span of 19 bases. This CDR3 contains 13 residues.

This sequence joins TRBV6-1 and TRBJ2-5, with 12 bases that match TRBD2. CDR1 is MNHNS, CDR2 SASEGT, per germline. The CDR3 loop spans 16 amino acids. Losses at the gene ends were 6 bases for V and 2 bases for J; bases not matched to a gene: 7. DNA of the CDR3: TGTGCCAGCAGGGACGGACTAGCGGGACAACAAGAGACCCAGTACTTC. It codes for CASRDGLAGQQETQYF.

Many counts were recorded for this clonotype. V is TRBV10-2 and J is TRBJ2-3, with D perhaps matching TRBD2 (5 bases). Germline CDR1 reads WSHSY; CDR2 reads SAAADI. The CDR3 is made up of 15 amino acids. V was pared by 0 bases and J by 4 bases, with 11 bases between. The CDR3 here is CASSESDLGADTQYF. The CDR3 DNA is TGCGCCAGCAGTGAGTCAGACCTGGGAGCAGATACGCAGTATTTT.

The J gene is TRBJ2-7, the V gene TRBV20-1, with a possible D match to TRBD1 (6 bases). V shed 3 bases and J shed 0 bases, with 12 bases lying between them. There are 14 residues in the CDR3. Germline loops: CDR1 DFQATT, CDR2 SNEGSKA (reference sequence). CDR3 sequence (DNA): TGCAGTGCTAGGGACAGTACCGTCTCCTACGAGCAGTACTTC. Encoded protein: CSARDSTVSYEQYF.

This clonotype was detected only a few times. The chain couples TRBV5-6 to TRBJ1-2; 9 positions match TRBD1. Germline V gene sequence: CDR1 SGHDT, CDR2 YYEEEE. The CDR3 spans 15 residues. V trimming: 4 bases; J trimming: 6 bases; junction bases outside the gene matches: 10. CDR3: CASSPDRGRSDGYTF. DNA of the CDR3: TGTGCCAGCAGCCCGGACAGGGGTCGGTCGGATGGCTACACCTTC.

This clonotype came up many times. This rearrangement joins TRBV12-3 or TRBV12-4 to TRBJ1-4; D is perhaps TRBD1 (5 bases). This CDR3 has 13 residues. The V end was cut by 8 bases, the J end by 6 bases, with 13 bases between. The CDR3 loop reads CASLAGSDEKLFF. CDR3 in DNA: TGTGCCAGCTTGGCAGGGTCGGATGAAAAACTGTTTTTT.

This clonotype was recorded at least ten times. The chain joins TRBV24-1 to TRBJ2-2; no reliable D call. CDR1 KGHDR and CDR2 SFDVKD come from the germline V gene. Between the trimmed V and J ends, which lost 0 bases and 7 bases, there was a span of 8 bases. CDR3 size: 14 residues. Here the CDR3 reads CATSDLAGFGELFF. CDR3 DNA: TGTGCCACCAGTGATTTGGCCGGGTTCGGGGAGCTGTTTTTT.